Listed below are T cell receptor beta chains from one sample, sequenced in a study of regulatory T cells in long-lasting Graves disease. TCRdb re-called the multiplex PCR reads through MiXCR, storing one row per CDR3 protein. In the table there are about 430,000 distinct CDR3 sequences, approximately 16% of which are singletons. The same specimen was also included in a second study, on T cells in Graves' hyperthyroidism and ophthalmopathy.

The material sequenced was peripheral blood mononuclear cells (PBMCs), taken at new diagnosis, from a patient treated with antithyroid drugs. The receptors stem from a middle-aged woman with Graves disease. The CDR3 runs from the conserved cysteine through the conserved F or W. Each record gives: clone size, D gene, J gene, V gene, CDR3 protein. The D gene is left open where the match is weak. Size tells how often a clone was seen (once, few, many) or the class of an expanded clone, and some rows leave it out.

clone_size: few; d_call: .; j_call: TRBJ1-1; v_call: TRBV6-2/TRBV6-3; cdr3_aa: CASREQRTEAFF
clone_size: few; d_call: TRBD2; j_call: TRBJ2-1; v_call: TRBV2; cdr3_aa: CASSHPRRTSGNYNEQFF
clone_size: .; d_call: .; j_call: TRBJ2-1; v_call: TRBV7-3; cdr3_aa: CASSLTDRQGPGGVHEQFF
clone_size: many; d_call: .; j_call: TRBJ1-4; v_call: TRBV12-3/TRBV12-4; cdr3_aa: CASSHGRISTNEKLFF
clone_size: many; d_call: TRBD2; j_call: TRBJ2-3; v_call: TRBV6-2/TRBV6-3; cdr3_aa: CASSYSTSGTQYF
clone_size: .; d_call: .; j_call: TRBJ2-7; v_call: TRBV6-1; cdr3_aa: CASSPSIDGEQYF
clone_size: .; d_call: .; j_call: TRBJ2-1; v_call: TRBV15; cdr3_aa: CATSGTGVNEQFF
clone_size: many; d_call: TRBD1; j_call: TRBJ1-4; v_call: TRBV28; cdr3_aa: CASRRDRGGFEKLFF
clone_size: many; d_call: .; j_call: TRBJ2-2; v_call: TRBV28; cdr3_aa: CASSRRPTNTGELFF
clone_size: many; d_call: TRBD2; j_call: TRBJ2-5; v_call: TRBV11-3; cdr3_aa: CASSLLSGLADNNQETQYF
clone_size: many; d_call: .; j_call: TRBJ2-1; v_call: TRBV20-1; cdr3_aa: CSARDEGLAISYNEQFF